A selection of T cell receptor beta chains follows, all from one sample in a study of blood T cell repertoires in COVID-19. Profiling relied on immunoSEQ multiplex PCR, and the TCRdb table lists in-frame clones only, not all of them. The profile shows a few hundred thousand clones, approximately 83% of them singletons. Sequencing used PBMCs or T cells enriched from blood (not recorded which). These receptors all come from a man aged 25-45 years who had recovered from COVID-19. Each CDR3 is given without its conserved first and last residue.

>TRBV25-1
ASRVGDTEAF
>TRBV2
ASSGTAIQETQY
>TRBV9
ASSVASRGGNLQETQY
>TRBV5-6
ASRLRETQY
>TRBV7-6
ASSLGLSGGLSEQF
>TRBV4-1
ASSRGNTEAF
>TRBV29-1
SVGTGGSGTEAF
>TRBV14
ASSQDQGALSPLH
>TRBV29-1
SVEGDRSSSYNEQF
>TRBV2
ASSGPGVYGYT
>TRBV10-1
ASSLDRNGTGELF
>TRBV6-5
ASIRAGARYGYT
>TRBV7-2
ASSLALGQGHGYT
>TRBV7-2
ASSLDRPSSYNEQF
>TRBV6-6
ASSTLQGAVGYT
>TRBV7-9
ASSLGTTGFHYGYT
>TRBV7-8
ASSLATGGHYGYT
>TRBV3-1/TRBV3-2
ASSQSATGGAGELF
>TRBV5-1
ASSGQGVPGELF
>TRBV19
ASSKTSGGGETQY
>TRBV4-2
ASSQEFQGHQPQH
>TRBV29-1
SVSGTGTREQY
>TRBV5-6
ASSLANGQPQH
>TRBV2
ASSEGPGQGNYEQY
>TRBV28
ASSPNRDEQF
>TRBV10-1
ASSESSGLDTEAF
>TRBV11-2
ASSLAEYYGYT
>TRBV15
ATSVGQNTGELF
>TRBV6-5
ASRPQGDTQY
>TRBV6-1
ASSEETRGGEQF
>TRBV12-3/TRBV12-4
ASSSDSPYGYT
>TRBV19
ASSQEEGKGYT
>TRBV10-3
AISGTNSNQPQH
>TRBV19
ASSGFLGEQPQH
>TRBV12-3/TRBV12-4
ASSSYRQAEAF
>TRBV5-1
ASSLSGGDGYT
>TRBV6-2/TRBV6-3
ASSQGLYSNQPQH
>TRBV30
AWKGPDYGYT
>TRBV27
ASSLGQGGTGTQY
>TRBV6-2/TRBV6-3
ASSSPGQVSTDTQY
>TRBV10-3
AINGRGNYGYT
>TRBV18
ASSPIVNTEAF
>TRBV30
AWSGWRGGNGYT
>TRBV10-1
ASSESGGSPSGYT